These T cell receptor beta chains were read from a single sample in a study of siplizumab effects on memory and regulatory T cells. The data were produced by immunoSEQ multiplex PCR, yet TCRdb's version contains in-frame clones alone and is incomplete. Of 90,000 to 120,000 clones listed, 92% were seen once; the top ten hold approximately 0.71%. Material: Tregs sorted from blood. The receptors were sampled from a human donor in good health. Both conserved end residues are part of each CDR3. Fields, in order: V gene, D gene, clone size, J gene, CDR3 DNA, CDR3 protein. D genes are given only for firm matches. Clone size is given for some rows only: seen once, a few or many times, or a class if the clone is expanded.

V: TRBV18; D: .; size: once; J: TRBJ2-2; DNA: TGTGCCAGCTCACCAACGACCGGGGAGCTGTTTTTT; CDR3: CASSPTTGELFF
V: TRBV14; D: TRBD2; size: .; J: TRBJ2-1; DNA: TGTGCCAGCAGCCAAGGGACTAGCGGGATCAGTGAGCAGTTCTTC; CDR3: CASSQGTSGISEQFF
V: TRBV19; D: .; size: .; J: TRBJ2-2; DNA: TGTGCCACCACGGTGGCGCAATGGAACACCGGGGAGCTGTTTTTT; CDR3: CATTVAQWNTGELFF
V: TRBV5-4; D: TRBD2; size: .; J: TRBJ2-1; DNA: TGTGCCAGCAGCTTGGATCGACTAGCGGGAGTCGAGCAGTTCTTC; CDR3: CASSLDRLAGVEQFF
V: TRBV7-9; D: TRBD2; size: once; J: TRBJ2-5; DNA: TGTGCCAGTACACCCGGACCCGGCGGGAGTCAGACCCAGTACTTC; CDR3: CASTPGPGGSQTQYF
V: TRBV9; D: .; size: .; J: TRBJ2-7; DNA: TGTGCCAGCAGCGTATCCCCGACGGAGTACGAGCAGTACTTC; CDR3: CASSVSPTEYEQYF
V: TRBV5-1; D: TRBD2; size: once; J: TRBJ2-2; DNA: TGCGCCAGCAGCCCCCCGGGACTAGCGGGAGCGAGGGAGCTGTTTTTT; CDR3: CASSPPGLAGARELFF
V: TRBV2; D: TRBD2; size: once; J: TRBJ2-5; DNA: TGTGCCAGCGGTTCGAGCGGGAGGTGGGGCCTCCAAGAGACCCAGTACTTC; CDR3: CASGSSGRWGLQETQYF
V: TRBV6-4; D: .; size: .; J: TRBJ2-2; DNA: TGTGCCAGCAGTGCGAGCAGTATCGCTGGCGGGGAGCTGTTTTTT; CDR3: CASSASSIAGGELFF
V: TRBV11-2; D: .; size: .; J: TRBJ1-2; DNA: TGTGCCAGCAGCCAAACGTCAGGCCGCGGAGGCTACACCTTC; CDR3: CASSQTSGRGGYTF
V: TRBV5-5; D: .; size: .; J: TRBJ1-2; DNA: TGTGCCAGCAGCTCCCGTAGGGATCTCTATGGCTACACCTTC; CDR3: CASSSRRDLYGYTF
V: TRBV27; D: .; size: .; J: TRBJ2-1; DNA: TGTGCCAGCAGTTTAGAGGGGGACAATGAGCAGTTCTTC; CDR3: CASSLEGDNEQFF
V: TRBV20-1; D: .; size: few; J: TRBJ1-2; DNA: TGCAGTGCTAAACAGGGCGCTGGCTACACCTTC; CDR3: CSAKQGAGYTF
V: TRBV28; D: TRBD2; size: .; J: TRBJ2-7; DNA: TGTGCCAGCACTTTCGTGCTAGCGGGAAACGAGCAGTACTTC; CDR3: CASTFVLAGNEQYF
V: TRBV2; D: TRBD2; size: .; J: TRBJ2-7; DNA: TGTGCCAGCAGTTATCTAGCGGGAGGGGCCTACGAGCAGTACTTC; CDR3: CASSYLAGGAYEQYF
V: TRBV11-2; D: .; size: .; J: TRBJ1-1; DNA: TGTGCCAGCAGCTTAGGGGGGCCCACTGAAGCTTTCTTT; CDR3: CASSLGGPTEAFF
V: TRBV11-3; D: .; size: .; J: TRBJ2-3; DNA: TGTGCCAGCAGCCCAGCAGGGACCTATACGCAGTATTTT; CDR3: CASSPAGTYTQYF
V: TRBV5-1; D: .; size: .; J: TRBJ1-2; DNA: TGCGCCAGCAGCTTGGATCAGGGACGTGGCTATGGCTACACCTTC; CDR3: CASSLDQGRGYGYTF
V: TRBV7-8; D: TRBD2; size: .; J: TRBJ2-7; DNA: TGTGCCAGCAGCCCTCGACTAGCGGGACCCATCTACGAGCAGTACTTC; CDR3: CASSPRLAGPIYEQYF
V: TRBV6-5; D: TRBD2; size: .; J: TRBJ2-1; DNA: TGTGCCAGCAGCGAGACTAGCGATGGGGATGAGCAGTTCTTC; CDR3: CASSETSDGDEQFF
V: TRBV4-1; D: .; size: .; J: TRBJ1-5; DNA: TGCGCCAGCAGCCAAGAGGCCGAGGGCAATCAGCCCCAGCATTTT; CDR3: CASSQEAEGNQPQHF
V: TRBV20-1; D: .; size: .; J: TRBJ2-7; DNA: TGCAGTGCTACTGCCCCCTACGAGCAGTACTTC; CDR3: CSATAPYEQYF
V: TRBV19; D: .; size: .; J: TRBJ1-4; DNA: TGTGCCAGTAGTTTCCGGGTATCAGGACTGTTTTTT; CDR3: CASSFRVSGLFF
V: TRBV5-1; D: .; size: .; J: TRBJ2-5; DNA: TGCGCCAGCAGCTTGGGGGCGGAGACCCAGTACTTC; CDR3: CASSLGAETQYF
V: TRBV29-1; D: TRBD1; size: few; J: TRBJ1-1; DNA: TGCAGCGTTAACAGGGGGGGAACTGAAGCTTTCTTT; CDR3: CSVNRGGTEAFF
V: TRBV6-5; D: .; size: .; J: TRBJ2-7; DNA: TGTGCCAGCAGCCCCGGACGGAAATACTCCTACGAGCAGTACTTC; CDR3: CASSPGRKYSYEQYF
V: TRBV23-1; D: .; size: once; J: TRBJ1-5; DNA: TGCGCCAGCAGTCAACCGGGACCGACAACCCCGTGGCCCCAGCATTTT; CDR3: CASSQPGPTTPWPQHF
V: TRBV5-1; D: TRBD2; size: .; J: TRBJ2-7; DNA: TGCGCCAGCAGCTTTAGCGGGAGGGCAGATGAGCAGTACTTC; CDR3: CASSFSGRADEQYF
V: TRBV29-1; D: .; size: .; J: TRBJ2-7; DNA: TGCAGCGTTGGGACAGCCTACGAGCAGTACTTC; CDR3: CSVGTAYEQYF
V: TRBV6-6; D: .; size: once; J: TRBJ1-2; DNA: TGTGCCAGCATTAAAGCAACAGGGAATGGCTACACCTTC; CDR3: CASIKATGNGYTF
V: TRBV18; D: TRBD1; size: .; J: TRBJ2-2; DNA: TGTGCCAGCTCACCATTGACAGGGAAGGGCACCGGGGAGCTGTTTTTT; CDR3: CASSPLTGKGTGELFF